This entry lists 29 T cell receptor beta chains sequenced from one sample in a study of PD-1 blockade in classical Hodgkin lymphoma. TCRdb's table, derived via immunoSEQ multiplex PCR, lists solely in-frame clones and lacks some. This sample has 70,000 or so clones, with 71% found just once. Every patient experienced relapse after autologous stem cell transplantation, and brentuximab vedotin exposure varied. Sequencing used peripheral blood mononuclear cells (PBMCs), obtained before the second cycle of nivolumab. Receptors were obtained from a human donor with classical Hodgkin lymphoma.

The chain is built from TRBV19 and TRBJ1-1, with TRBD1 identical over 8 bases. The germline V gene encodes CDR1 LNHDA and CDR2 SQIVND (reference sequence). The V segment lost 4 bases and the J segment 7 bases; nucleotides outside the gene matches: 14. This CDR3 has 16 residues. In nucleotides, the CDR3 is TGTGCCAGTAGTAAGGGGAACAGGGGGACCCTATTTGAAGCTTTCTTT. It translates to CASSKGNRGTLFEAFF.

The rearrangement links TRBV5-4 to TRBJ2-1; D call uncertain. This CDR3 comprises 14 residues. Trimming pared 0 bases from V and 5 bases from J, leaving 9 bases between. Per the germline V gene, CDR1 is SGHNT and CDR2 is YYREEE (reference sequence). The CDR3 protein is CASSLADGNNEQFF. The CDR3 DNA follows: TGTGCCAGCAGCTTGGCAGACGGAAACAATGAGCAGTTCTTC.

The chain couples TRBV5-6 to TRBJ2-4; D unresolved. V was cut by 2 bases and J by 4 bases, with 13 bases left in between. Germline lookup yields CDR1 SGHDT and CDR2 YYEEEE. The CDR3 is 15 residues long. The DNA for the CDR3 is TGTGCCAGCAGCTTTGAGGACGACTGGAAAAACATTCAGTACTTC. It specifies CASSFEDDWKNIQYF.

The chain couples TRBV28 to TRBJ2-1, with 10 bases identical to TRBD2. Germline V gene sequence: CDR1 MDHEN, CDR2 SYDVKM. CDR3 length equals 19 residues. V was pared by 5 bases and J by 1 base, with 14 bases of the junction left unmatched. The CDR3 reads CASSPLLAGAFLSYNEQFF. The CDR3 DNA reads TGTGCCAGCAGTCCCCTGCTAGCGGGAGCTTTCCTTTCCTACAATGAGCAGTTCTTC.

The chain joins TRBV9 to TRBJ2-1, with D possibly TRBD2 on 5 matching bases. Germline V CDR1 and CDR2: SGDLS, YYNGEE. V was clipped by 3 bases and J by 4 bases, with 23 bases between them. The CDR3 is 18 residues long. For the CDR3, the DNA is TGTGCCAGCAGCGGATCCCCCCAGAGAGGGTCCTTATACAATGAGCAGTTCTTC. Its protein is CASSGSPQRGSLYNEQFF.

This clone was seen more than once but under ten times. The chain carries TRBV30 and TRBJ1-1; 7 positions match TRBD1. Germline trimming cut 3 bases from V and 0 bases from J; bases unmatched to any gene: 4. Germline V gene lookup returns CDR1 GTSNPN and CDR2 SVGIG (reference sequence). This CDR3 spans 14 amino acids. The CDR3 spells CAWSEGGLNTEAFF. The CDR3 nucleotides read TGTGCCTGGAGCGAAGGGGGCTTGAACACTGAAGCTTTCTTT.

This rearrangement joins TRBV5-1 to TRBJ1-2; D is undetermined. The CDR3 covers 13 residues. The germline CDR1 and CDR2 sequences are SGHRS and YFSETQ. Between the trimmed V and J ends, which lost 4 bases and 10 bases, there was a span of 17 bases. The CDR3, as DNA: TGCGCCAGCAGCCCGGGCCCCCAAGCCGACTACACCTTC. It codes for CASSPGPQADYTF.

The chain recombines TRBV28 with TRBJ2-5; 12 bases map to TRBD2. This CDR3 is 15 amino acids long. The germline V gene has CDR1 MDHEN and CDR2 SYDVKM. The V segment lost 2 bases and the J segment 2 bases; nucleotides outside the gene matches: 0. CDR3 sequence reads: CASSLTSGGQETQYF. The CDR3, as DNA: TGTGCCAGCAGTTTAACTAGCGGGGGGCAAGAGACCCAGTACTTC. Full variable domain (missing parts from reference TRBV28 and TRBJ2-5): DVKVTQSSRYLVKRTGEKVFLECVQDMDHENMFWYRQDPGLGLRLIYFSYDVKMKEKGDIPEGYSVSREKKERFSLILESASTNQTSMYLCASSLTSGGQETQYFGPGTRLLVL.

This clone was seen a handful of times. The gene calls are TRBV19 and TRBJ1-1, with 9 bases matching TRBD1. The CDR3 runs to 14 residues. Germline values: CDR1 LNHDA, CDR2 SQIVND (reference sequence). The junction had 2 bases not matched to a gene; V was cut back by 5 bases and J by 1 base. For the CDR3, the DNA is TGTGCCAGTAGTTTGGGACAGGGGAACACTGAAGCTTTCTTT. Its translation is CASSLGQGNTEAFF.

This chain joins TRBV15 and TRBJ2-1; D may be TRBD1 (5 bases). This CDR3 region has 15 residues. Germline V gene data show CDR1 as LNHNV and CDR2 as YYDKDF (reference sequence). Between the trimmed V and J ends, which lost 8 bases and 6 bases, there was a span of 20 bases. The CDR3: CATQRVAGLINEQFF. CDR3 nucleotide sequence: TGTGCCACCCAAAGAGTAGCAGGGCTGATCAATGAGCAGTTCTTC. The variable domain in full, with the rest retrieved from reference TRBV15 and TRBJ2-1, is DAMVIQNPRYQVTQFGKPVTLSCSQTLNHNVMYWYQQKSSQAPKLLFHYYDKDFNNEADTPDNFQSRRPNTSFCFLDIRSPGLGDTAMYLCATQRVAGLINEQFFGPGTRLTVL.

The chain is built from TRBV6-1 and TRBJ2-3; D gene unclear. The V end was cut by 4 bases, the J end by 4 bases, with 3 bases between. Germline CDR1 is MNHNS and CDR2 is SASEGT. The CDR3 length is 11 residues. CDR3 DNA sequence: TGTGCCAGCAGTGCGGCAGATACGCAGTATTTT. Translated, it gives CASSAADTQYF.

In its sample, this clone was seen a few times. This chain connects TRBV5-8 to TRBJ1-1, with D maybe TRBD1 (6 bases). The CDR3 totals 14 residues. Germline assignment: CDR1 SGHTS and CDR2 YDEGEE. The V end was cut by 2 bases, the J end by 5 bases, with 13 bases between. Here the CDR3 DNA reads TGTGCCAGCAGCTTAGGGCAGGGGTGGACTGAAGCTTTCTTT. Translating gives CASSLGQGWTEAFF. Full variable domain (rest looked up from reference TRBV5-8 and TRBJ1-1): EAGVTQSPTHLIKTRGQQATLRCSPISGHTSVYWYQQALGLGLQFLLWYDEGEERNRGNFPPRFSGRQFPNYSSELNVNALELEDSALYLCASSLGQGWTEAFFGQGTRLTVV.

This sequence joins TRBV4-1 and TRBJ1-1, with D perhaps TRBD1 (5 bases). V was cut by 2 bases and J by 0 bases, with 10 bases left in between. The CDR3 extends over 15 amino acids. Germline-derived CDR1 and CDR2 are MGHRA and YSYEKL. The CDR3 bases are TGCGCCAGCAGCCAATGGGAGGGGTTGAACACTGAAGCTTTCTTT. Its protein product is CASSQWEGLNTEAFF.

This rearrangement joins TRBV14 to TRBJ2-2, with D unclear. Trimming stripped 8 bases from V and 1 base from J, with 11 bases between. CDR1 and CDR2 from the germline V gene are SGHDN and FVKESK. This CDR3 spans 14 amino acids. In nucleotides, the CDR3 is TGTGCCAGCTCCGCTAGACAGAACACCGGGGAGCTGTTTTTT. It codes for CASSARQNTGELFF. Combining the CDR3 with reference TRBV14 and TRBJ2-2 gives the whole variable domain EAGVTQFPSHSVIEKGQTVTLRCDPISGHDNLYWYRRVMGKEIKFLLHFVKESKQDESGMPNNRFLAERTGGTYSTLKVQPAELEDSGVYFCASSARQNTGELFFGEGSRLTVL.

This sequence joins TRBV19 and TRBJ2-5; D is unresolved. In germline, CDR1 is LNHDA, CDR2 SQIVND (reference sequence). V dropped 0 bases and J dropped 2 bases, with 4 bases sitting between them. The CDR3 is 13 amino acids. CDR3 residues: CASSIDLQETQYF. DNA of the CDR3: TGTGCCAGTAGTATAGATCTACAAGAGACCCAGTACTTC. Filled out from reference TRBV19 and TRBJ2-5, the complete variable domain reads DGGITQSPKYLFRKEGQNVTLSCEQNLNHDAMYWYRQDPGQGLRLIYYSQIVNDFQKGDIAEGYSVSREKKESFPLTVTSAQKNPTAFYLCASSIDLQETQYFGPGTRLLVL.

The chain couples TRBV19 to TRBJ1-5; maybe TRBD1 (6 bases). Germline loops: CDR1 LNHDA, CDR2 SQIVND (reference sequence). The CDR3 length is 13 residues. V dropped 8 bases and J dropped 2 bases, with 10 bases sitting between them. The CDR3 region is CASGRQGNQPQHF. CDR3 in DNA: TGTGCCAGTGGAAGACAGGGCAATCAGCCCCAGCATTTT.

J is TRBJ2-1 and V is TRBV14; 9 positions agree with TRBD2. V was pared by 5 bases and J by 4 bases, with 6 bases of the junction left unmatched. The CDR3 consists of 15 residues. Per germline, CDR1 SGHDN and CDR2 FVKESK. The DNA of the CDR3 is TGTGCCAGCAGCTCCGGGACTAGCCAATACAATGAGCAGTTCTTC. It codes for CASSSGTSQYNEQFF.

The chain joins TRBV5-1 to TRBJ1-2; unclear D gene. This CDR3 is 14 amino acids long. Germline V gene lookup returns CDR1 SGHRS and CDR2 YFSETQ. The V end lost 4 bases, the J end lost 7 bases, and 17 bases lay between the germline ends. The CDR3 protein is CASSVGSGGGGYTF. The CDR3 coding sequence is TGCGCCAGCAGCGTCGGGTCTGGAGGTGGTGGCTACACCTTC.

The gene calls are TRBV11-2 and TRBJ2-7, with 11 bases lining up with TRBD2. Germline loops: CDR1 SGHAT, CDR2 FQNNGV. V trimming: 4 bases; J trimming: 7 bases; junction bases outside the gene matches: 9. This CDR3 has 15 residues. The DNA for the CDR3 is TGTGCCAGCAGCTCACTAGCGGGGGCTCCGGGGGAGCAGTACTTC. Amino acids: CASSSLAGAPGEQYF. The full variable domain, rest sourced from reference TRBV11-2 and TRBJ2-7, is EAGVAQSPRYKIIEKRQSVAFWCNPISGHATLYWYQQILGQGPKLLIQFQNNGVVDDSQLPKDRFSAERLKGVDSTLKIQPAKLEDSAVYLCASSSLAGAPGEQYFGPGTRLTVT.

CDR3 residues: CASSQETGLATDTQYF. CDR3 DNA: TGTGCCAGCAGCCAAGAGACAGGACTAGCCACAGATACGCAGTATTTT. The rearrangement joins TRBV4-2 to TRBJ2-3; 8 nucleotides line up with TRBD2. V shed 0 bases and J 2 bases; nucleotides not matched to a gene: 4. This CDR3 contains 16 residues. Germline V gives CDR1 LGHNA, CDR2 YNFKEQ.

This clone was recorded only once. The rearrangement links TRBV6-6 to TRBJ2-5; TRBD1 might be the D (6 bases). The CDR3 is 12 amino acids. Germline CDR1 reads MNHNY; CDR2 reads SVGAGI (reference sequence). Trimming removed 8 bases at V and 1 base at J, with 8 bases between. For the CDR3, the DNA is TGTGCCAGCGGGGGCCCCCAAGAGACCCAGTACTTC. Translation gives CASGGPQETQYF.

The chain employs TRBV2 and TRBJ1-2; D remains unclear. Germline-derived CDR1 and CDR2 are SNHLY and FYNNEI. V was trimmed by 3 bases and J by 4 bases, leaving 9 bases between them. CDR3 length: 13 residues. CDR3 amino acids: CASSEEQTYGYTF. CDR3 bases: TGTGCCAGCAGTGAGGAGCAGACCTATGGCTACACCTTC.

This clone appeared a few times. J is TRBJ2-7 and V is TRBV11-3; D call uncertain. V was clipped by 2 bases and J by 6 bases, with 8 bases between them. The CDR3 totals 12 residues. Germline-derived CDR1 and CDR2 are SGHNT and YENEEA. CDR3 loop: CASSLTVSEQYF. CDR3 nucleotides: TGTGCCAGCAGCTTAACTGTGTCCGAGCAGTACTTC.

The chain uses TRBV2 and TRBJ2-2; D not resolved. Trimming removed 2 bases from V and 3 bases from J, with 4 bases in between. The V gene's germline CDR1 is SNHLY and CDR2 FYNNEI. The CDR3 is made up of 13 amino acids. The CDR3 DNA follows: TGTGCCAGCAGTGAATTCGACACCGGGGAGCTGTTTTTT. This encodes CASSEFDTGELFF.

This chain links TRBV5-4 with TRBJ2-2, with D unclear. Germline values: CDR1 SGHNT, CDR2 YYREEE (reference sequence). This CDR3 comprises 12 residues. The ends were cut back, 3 bases at V and 5 bases at J, with 5 bases in the middle. The DNA of the CDR3 is TGTGCCAGCAGCTCTCCGACCGGGGAGCTGTTTTTT. Protein: CASSSPTGELFF.

This chain uses TRBV4-2 with TRBJ2-1; 9 bases align to TRBD2. Germline CDR1 reads LGHNA; CDR2 reads YNFKEQ. This CDR3 is 14 amino acids long. J gave up 7 bases and V 4 bases, and 5 bases lay outside the gene matches. This CDR3 reads CASSRGLALNEQFF. The CDR3 coding sequence is TGTGCCAGCAGCCGCGGACTAGCGTTAAATGAGCAGTTCTTC.

The table lists this clone with a few counts. The rearrangement links TRBV7-8 to TRBJ2-3; no firm D call. Per germline, CDR1 SGHVS and CDR2 FQNEAQ. CDR3 length equals 12 residues. Trimming took 4 bases from V and 6 from J, leaving 8 bases between them. The CDR3 sequence: CASSSFLDTQYF. The CDR3, as DNA: TGTGCCAGCAGCTCGTTTCTGGATACGCAGTATTTT.

The V call is TRBV25-1, the J call TRBJ2-6; D is possibly TRBD1 (6 bases). V lost 7 bases to trimming and J lost 2 bases, with 6 bases between them. CDR1 is MGHDK and CDR2 is SYGVNS in the germline V gene. The CDR3 is made up of 13 amino acids. The CDR3 here is CASKGAGANVLTF. The CDR3 DNA reads as TGTGCCAGCAAGGGGGCTGGGGCCAACGTCCTGACTTTC.

V and J are TRBV11-2 and TRBJ2-7, with D uncertain. Germline lookup yields CDR1 SGHAT and CDR2 FQNNGV. The CDR3 consists of 14 residues. The V end lost 1 base, the J end lost 3 bases, and 10 bases lay between the germline ends. CDR3 coding DNA: TGTGCCAGCAGCTTAGGGGCAGGCGGCTACGAGCAGTACTTC. It translates to CASSLGAGGYEQYF.